This T cell receptor beta chain was identified in a study of shared clonotypes between healthy human individuals. Regarding the study as a whole: Four donors shared about 4.8% of their naive CD4 clonotypes.

On this clone itself: The antigen remains unidentified.

Naivety among CD8 cells was defined by CD45RO negativity and positive CCR7 selection, thereby excluding terminally differentiated effector memory CD45RA+ cells. As processed by the authors: In the immunoSEQ data, sequences were junction-only and lacked quality scores, so filtering differed. The repertoire was sequenced with immunoSEQ multiplex PCR; TCRdb's copy has only in-frame clones and lacks some. V, J and clone size reflect that table, while D and trimming were determined from the DNA. The sample lists about 1,900,000 clones, roughly 94% occurring once. V was pared by 7 bases and J by 2 bases, with 8 bases of the junction left unmatched. Germline values: CDR1 MGHDK, CDR2 SYGVNS. The CDR3 has 14 amino acids.

The chain uses TRBV25-1 and TRBJ2-7; TRBD1 matches 7 bases. Specimen: naive CD8+ T cells sorted from blood. The TCR originated in a man between 18 and 35 years old in good health. CDR3 residues: CASNEGTGAYEQYF. The DNA of the CDR3 is TGTGCCAGCAACGAGGGTACAGGGGCCTACGAGCAGTACTTC.